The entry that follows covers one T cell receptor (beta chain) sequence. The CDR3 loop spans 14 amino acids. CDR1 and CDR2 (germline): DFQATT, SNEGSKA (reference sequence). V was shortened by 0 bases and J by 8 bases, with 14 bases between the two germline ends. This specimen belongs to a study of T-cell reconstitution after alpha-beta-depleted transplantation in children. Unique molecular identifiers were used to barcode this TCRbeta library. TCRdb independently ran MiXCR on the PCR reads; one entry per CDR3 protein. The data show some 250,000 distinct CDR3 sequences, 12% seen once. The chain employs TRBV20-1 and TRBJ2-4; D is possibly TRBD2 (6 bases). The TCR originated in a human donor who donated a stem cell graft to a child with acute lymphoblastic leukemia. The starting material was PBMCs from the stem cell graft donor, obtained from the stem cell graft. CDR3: CSAREVEGGDIQYF. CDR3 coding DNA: TGCAGTGCTAGAGAGGTGGAGGGCGGTGACATTCAGTACTTC.